The 21 T cell receptor beta chains listed next were all sequenced from one sample in a study of blood T cell repertoires in COVID-19. Sequenced by immunoSEQ multiplex PCR; TCRdb stores in-frame clones only, minus some. The data show 250,000 or so clones, 70% to 90% seen once. Sample: peripheral blood. Source of these receptors: a young man with active or convalescent COVID-19.

This chain uses TRBV9 with TRBJ2-7; 12 bases fit TRBD2. J was trimmed by 1 base and V by 4 bases; bases with no gene match: 3. The germline CDR1 and CDR2 sequences are SGDLS and YYNGEE. This CDR3 has 15 residues. In DNA form, the CDR3 reads TGTGCCAGCAGCCGTACTAGCGGGGGGTCCTACGAGCAGTACTTC. Its translation is CASSRTSGGSYEQYF.

The rearrangement links TRBV7-6 to TRBJ2-7; TRBD2 agrees at 11 bases. CDR1 SGHVS and CDR2 FNYEAQ come from the germline V gene. V trimming: 5 bases; J trimming: 2 bases; junction bases outside the gene matches: 11. The CDR3 contains 17 residues. The CDR3 sequence is CASSPSLAGGPTYEQYF. The CDR3 DNA reads TGTGCCAGCAGCCCGTCCCTAGCGGGGGGCCCCACCTACGAGCAGTACTTC.

The rearrangement links TRBV20-1 to TRBJ2-3; possible D gene TRBD1, 6 bases. Germline V lookup: CDR1 DFQATT, CDR2 SNEGSKA (reference sequence). CDR3 length equals 12 residues. Trimming stripped 3 bases from V and 6 bases from J, with 10 bases between. CDR3 loop: CSASRQGDTQYF. DNA of the CDR3: TGCAGTGCTAGTCGGCAGGGGGATACGCAGTATTTT.

V gene TRBV6-5 combines with J gene TRBJ2-7; D is uncertain. This CDR3 is 14 amino acids long. Germline V CDR1 and CDR2: MNHEY, SVGAGI. V was shortened by 1 base and J by 7 bases, with 14 bases between the two germline ends. The CDR3 loop is CASSYYGAESEQYF. CDR3 in DNA: TGTGCCAGCAGTTACTACGGAGCCGAATCTGAGCAGTACTTC.

The chain joins TRBV28 to TRBJ1-4; 9 nucleotides agree with TRBD1. The CDR3 runs 14 residues. Germline V gene data show CDR1 as MDHEN and CDR2 as SYDVKM. V dropped 2 bases and J dropped 7; count of bases not matched to a gene: 2. The chain's CDR3 is CASSLPGQGEKLFF. Written as DNA, the CDR3 is TGTGCCAGCAGTTTACCGGGACAGGGTGAAAAACTGTTTTTT.

This chain links TRBV25-1 with TRBJ1-4; TRBD1 might be the D (5 bases). Germline CDR1 MGHDK, CDR2 SYGVNS. CDR3 length: 14 residues. Trimming removed 5 bases at V and 8 bases at J, with 15 bases between. The CDR3 DNA sequence: TGTGCCAGCAGTTCGCAGGGAACTGGAGAAAAACTGTTTTTT. This encodes CASSSQGTGEKLFF.

The chain joins TRBV18 to TRBJ1-4; TRBD1 agrees at 9 bases. The trim removed 1 base at V and 8 bases at J, leaving 2 bases unmatched. Germline assignment: CDR1 KGHSH and CDR2 LQKENI. The CDR3 is 14 residues long. The CDR3: CASSPRDREEKLFF. Written as DNA, the CDR3 is TGTGCCAGCTCACCACGGGACAGGGAGGAAAAACTGTTTTTT.

V gene TRBV11-2 combines with J gene TRBJ1-6; 7 bases line up with TRBD1. CDR1 and CDR2 from the germline V gene are SGHAT and FQNNGV. The CDR3 spans 15 residues. The V gene end was trimmed by 0 bases and the J gene end by 10 bases; junction bases not matched to a gene: 6. CDR3 sequence: CASSLDTGDGSPLHF. DNA for the CDR3: TGTGCCAGCAGCTTAGATACAGGGGACGGGTCACCCCTCCACTTT. Full variable domain (missing parts from reference TRBV11-2 and TRBJ1-6): EAGVAQSPRYKIIEKRQSVAFWCNPISGHATLYWYQQILGQGPKLLIQFQNNGVVDDSQLPKDRFSAERLKGVDSTLKIQPAKLEDSAVYLCASSLDTGDGSPLHFGNGTRLTVT.

This chain uses TRBV2 with TRBJ2-7, with 7 bases that match TRBD2. CDR3 length: 16 residues. CDR1 is SNHLY, CDR2 FYNNEI, per germline. V was clipped by 2 bases and J by 4 bases; unmatched bases: 11. CDR3 amino acids: CASSESPTGTMYEQYF. CDR3 nucleotide sequence: TGTGCCAGCAGTGAATCCCCAACCGGGACTATGTACGAGCAGTACTTC.

The chain carries TRBV2 and TRBJ1-1; D may be TRBD1 (5 bases). Trimming left V 2 bases short and J 1 base short, with 11 bases between. The length of the CDR3 is 15 residues. Germline CDR1 and CDR2: SNHLY and FYNNEI. The CDR3 DNA follows: TGTGCCAGCAGTGAACAGTGGGGCGGGAACACTGAAGCTTTCTTT. Protein product: CASSEQWGGNTEAFF.

The gene calls are TRBV4-1 and TRBJ1-1; 8 bases match TRBD1. Germline trimming cut 4 bases from V and 3 bases from J; bases unmatched to any gene: 4. Germline CDR1 and CDR2: MGHRA and YSYEKL. The CDR3 covers 14 residues. The CDR3 here is CASSRTTGDTEAFF. The CDR3 DNA reads TGCGCCAGCAGCCGAACGACAGGGGACACTGAAGCTTTCTTT.

V and J are TRBV10-3 and TRBJ1-2; 8 bases map to TRBD1. Germline loops: CDR1 ENHRY, CDR2 SYGVKD. The V and J ends lost 0 bases and 8 bases, in that order; junction bases with no gene match: 8. The CDR3 covers 15 residues. The CDR3 region is CAISESATGEGGYTF. The CDR3, as DNA: TGTGCCATCAGTGAGTCCGCGACAGGGGAGGGAGGCTACACCTTC.

This clone was detected only once. The chain's CDR3 is CASSLGQPNEQFF. The CDR3 nucleotides read TGTGCCAGCAGCTTAGGACAGCCAAATGAGCAGTTCTTC. The genes are TRBV7-2 and TRBJ2-1; TRBD1 might be the D (5 bases). Trimming removed 1 base from V and 7 bases from J, with 8 bases in between. Germline assignment: CDR1 SGHTA and CDR2 FQGNSA. The CDR3 length is 13 residues. Complete variable domain (other parts from reference TRBV7-2 and TRBJ2-1): GAGVSQSPSNKVTEKGKDVELRCDPISGHTALYWYRQSLGQGLEFLIYFQGNSAPDKSGLPSDRFSAERTGGSVSTLTIQRTQQEDSAVYLCASSLGQPNEQFFGPGTRLTVL.

The chain joins TRBV30 to TRBJ1-3; D is ambiguous. Germline V CDR1 and CDR2: GTSNPN, SVGIG (reference sequence). This CDR3 comprises 13 residues. Trimming removed 4 bases at V and 0 bases at J, with 7 bases between. DNA of the CDR3: TGTGCCTGGAACATATACTCTGGAAACACCATATATTTT. Its protein product is CAWNIYSGNTIYF.

The chain uses TRBV6-5 and TRBJ2-5; D unclear. The CDR3 runs to 13 residues. In germline, CDR1 is MNHEY, CDR2 SVGAGI. V was clipped by 2 bases and J by 5 bases, with 9 bases between them. CDR3 region: CASSYGQSETQYF. CDR3 nucleotide sequence: TGTGCCAGCAGTTACGGGCAGTCCGAGACCCAGTACTTC.

The rearrangement uses TRBV30 and TRBJ2-7; weak D call: TRBD2 (5 bases). Germline V gene data show CDR1 as GTSNPN and CDR2 as SVGIG (reference sequence). The ends were cut back, 0 bases at V and 0 bases at J, with 6 bases in the middle. The CDR3 totals 13 residues. For the CDR3, the DNA is TGTGCCTGGAGTGTACTAGGCTCCTACGAGCAGTACTTC. This encodes CAWSVLGSYEQYF.

The V call is TRBV10-3, the J call TRBJ2-1, with D perhaps matching TRBD1 (6 bases). The CDR3 runs to 13 residues. Germline assignment: CDR1 ENHRY and CDR2 SYGVKD. V lost 6 bases to trimming and J lost 8 bases, with 14 bases between them. The CDR3 sequence: CAIRGADIDEQFF. In DNA form, the CDR3 reads TGTGCCATCAGGGGGGCCGATATAGATGAGCAGTTCTTC.

The chain joins TRBV7-9 to TRBJ2-2, with TRBD1 matching 8 bases. Per the germline V gene, CDR1 is SEHNR and CDR2 is FQNEAQ (reference sequence). Trimming removed 3 bases from V and 7 bases from J; junction bases left unmatched: 7. This CDR3 comprises 15 residues. The CDR3 coding sequence is TGTGCCAGCAGCTTTCGGACAGGGAGTGTCGGGGAGCTGTTTTTT. This sequence encodes CASSFRTGSVGELFF.

The genes are TRBV19 and TRBJ2-5, with TRBD2 matching over 7 bases. Germline V gene data show CDR1 as LNHDA and CDR2 as SQIVND (reference sequence). V dropped 10 bases and J dropped 2; count of bases not matched to a gene: 16. CDR3 length equals 16 residues. The CDR3 DNA follows: TGTGCCACCGCCCGTGCCTTCAGCGGGGCACAAGAGACCCAGTACTTC. This codes for CATARAFSGAQETQYF.

The chain has TRBV7-9 and TRBJ2-3; D is perhaps TRBD1 (5 bases). Germline loops: CDR1 SEHNR, CDR2 FQNEAQ (reference sequence). CDR3 length equals 19 residues. Trimming cost V 5 bases and J 3 bases, with 27 bases left between them. DNA of the CDR3: TGTGCCAGCAGCCCCCGCCCAGTGTGGGGCCATCACGGAACAGATACGCAGTATTTT. Its translation is CASSPRPVWGHHGTDTQYF.

CDR3 sequence (DNA): TGTGCCAGCCTGGACACAGGGGCGTACAATGAGCAGTTCTTC. Protein product: CASLDTGAYNEQFF. The chain carries TRBV7-9 and TRBJ2-1, with 7 bases lining up with TRBD1. This CDR3 spans 14 amino acids. The germline gives CDR1 SEHNR, CDR2 FQNEAQ (reference sequence). Trimming cost V 8 bases and J 4 bases; bases outside gene matches: 8.